This T cell receptor beta chain was found in a study of CD8+ T cells in alopecia areata. Study information: Treated patients were given 5 to 10 mg oral tofacitinib twice daily.

Isolated RNA was reverse transcribed into cDNA used as the sequencing template. Sequencing used immunoSEQ multiplex PCR; TCRdb keeps in-frame clones, though not all of them. This sample has tens of thousands of clones, with approximately 46% found just once. General study points: Scalp samples also yield sequences of resident alphabeta T cells from normal skin.

Obtained from alopecia areata patients were lesional scalp punch biopsies along with peripheral blood. Sorting separated CD4+ and CD8+ T cells out of PBMCs. V gave up 0 bases and J gave up 5 bases; unmatched junction bases: 3. Per germline, CDR1 GTSNPN and CDR2 SVGIG (reference sequence). The CDR3 loop spans 14 amino acids. This clone has a single count. Its antigen is unidentified. V usage is TRBV30 and J usage is TRBJ1-5, with TRBD1 matching over 8 bases. Sequences were derived from CD8+ T cells sorted from blood, sampled at week 0. This TCR derives from a human donor with alopecia areata. CDR3 sequence: CAWSVGQGYQPQHF. The CDR3 nucleotides are TGTGCCTGGAGTGTAGGACAGGGCTATCAGCCCCAGCATTTT.